This record covers a single T cell receptor (beta chain). PCR involved 60 Vbeta and 13 Jbeta primers. TCRdb's table, derived via immunoSEQ multiplex PCR, lists solely in-frame clones and lacks some. The sample contains around 110,000 clones, 65% to 80% of which appear only once. The data were taken from a study of cytomegalovirus exposure and HLA in healthy donors. CDR1 is MGHRA, CDR2 YSYEKL, per germline. The trim removed 2 bases at V and 3 bases at J, leaving 4 bases unmatched. CDR3 length equals 14 residues. The sequence was obtained from a male donor in good health and CMV-seronegative. V usage is TRBV4-1 and J usage is TRBJ2-7, with 7 bases lining up with TRBD1. Sequences were obtained from PBMCs. The CDR3 sequence: CASSQYGDSYEQYF. The DNA for the CDR3 is TGCGCCAGCAGCCAATATGGGGACAGCTACGAGCAGTACTTC.